This TCR beta chain derives from a study of human T cells and chemical hapten exposure. Across the study: Sensitizing treatment utilized 2% DPC over a roughly 2 cm by roughly 2 cm portion of upper inner arm skin.

By its share, this clonotype is medium-sized. Antigen unknown. At one end the junction does not follow the germline gene, possibly because of a read error. The time point was: patch test 1, 2 weeks after DPC sensitization. Treatment noted: therapeutic diphenylcyclopropenone sensitization with weekly scalp DPC. During construction of the library, unique molecular identifiers were attached to individual cDNA molecules for quantitative, reproducible TCR counting. TCRdb redid the calling of the RACE reads with MiXCR, one entry per CDR3 protein. The sample gives approximately 49,000 distinct CDR3 sequences, around 9.3% of which show up once; roughly 4.1% is in the top ten. Per germline, CDR1 SGHDN and CDR2 FVKESK. The CDR3 loop spans 16 amino acids. Whole-study results and caveats: There were significantly more large CDR3 similarity clusters among expanded TCRs than among controls.

This specimen was whole blood, taken in connection with sensitization to the hapten diphenylcyclopropenone (DPC). The clonotype originates from a woman aged 50 to 60 with alopecia areata. Some clones in this sample may be carry-over from other donors' samples. This chain links TRBV14 with TRBJ2-3; D possibly uses TRBD1 or TRBD2 (5 bases each). Written as DNA, the CDR3 is TGTGCCAGCAGTCAAGGGGACCTTCCGAGGACAGATACGCAGTATTTT. Protein product: CASSQGDLPRTDTQYF.